Following are 23 T cell receptor beta chains from one sample sequenced in a study of CD8+ T cells in alopecia areata. Sequencing templates came from extracted RNA that was reverse transcribed into cDNA. Some clones are missing from TCRdb's copy, which holds only in-frame ones; the method was immunoSEQ multiplex PCR. Here the sample spans some 82,000 clones, just over 50% being singletons. The sequenced sample consisted of NKG2D-high CD8+ T cells sorted from blood. Source of these receptors: a human donor with alopecia areata.

The chain has TRBV5-1 and TRBJ2-1; 14 nucleotides match TRBD2. CDR1 and CDR2 from the germline V gene are SGHRS and YFSETQ. This CDR3 comprises 17 residues. Trimming at V came to 4 bases and at J to 15 bases, leaving 18 bases not matched to a gene. Here the CDR3 reads CASSTGLAGVSGLVAFF. The CDR3 DNA reads TGCGCCAGCAGCACGGGACTAGCGGGAGTCAGCGGTTTAGTCGCGTTCTTC.

In this sample, this clone turned up once. This chain uses TRBV7-9 with TRBJ2-7; D is ambiguous. Germline V gene lookup returns CDR1 SEHNR and CDR2 FQNEAQ (reference sequence). The CDR3 has 12 amino acids. With 0 bases removed from V and 5 bases from J, the gap between germline ends came to 5 bases. The CDR3 region has the DNA TGTGCCAGCAGCTTAGCGCGTAACGAGCAGTACTTC. It translates to CASSLARNEQYF.

V and J are TRBV4-1 and TRBJ2-1; D remains unclear. Germline-derived CDR1 and CDR2 are MGHRA and YSYEKL. The CDR3 sequence is 13 residues long. Trimming removed 1 base at V and 4 bases at J, with 5 bases between. In DNA form, the CDR3 reads TGCGCCAGCAGCCAAGCATTATACAATGAGCAGTTCTTC. Its protein product is CASSQALYNEQFF.

The chain recombines TRBV5-6 with TRBJ2-7; no clear D gene. This CDR3 is 12 amino acids long. Germline V gives CDR1 SGHDT, CDR2 YYEEEE. The V and J ends lost 0 bases and 7 bases respectively, with 8 bases between them. The CDR3 protein is CASSLAETEQYF. In nucleotides, the CDR3 is TGTGCCAGCAGCTTGGCGGAAACTGAGCAGTACTTC. The variable domain in full, with the rest retrieved from reference TRBV5-6 and TRBJ2-7, is DAGVTQSPTHLIKTRGQQVTLRCSPKSGHDTVSWYQQALGQGPQFIFQYYEEEERQRGNFPDRFSGHQFPNYSSELNVNALLLGDSALYLCASSLAETEQYFGPGTRLTVT.

The rearrangement links TRBV5-6 to TRBJ2-3; perhaps D is TRBD1 or TRBD2 (5 bases each). Germline CDR1 and CDR2: SGHDT and YYEEEE. With 2 bases removed from V and 2 bases from J, the gap between germline ends came to 9 bases. The CDR3 runs 14 residues. The CDR3 loop is CASSFWGITDTQYF. In DNA form, the CDR3 reads TGTGCCAGCAGCTTTTGGGGGATCACAGATACGCAGTATTTT.

The V gene is TRBV29-1, the J gene TRBJ2-2; no definite D call. Germline-derived CDR1 and CDR2 are SQVTM and ANQGSEA. V was pared by 4 bases and J by 6 bases, with 9 bases between. This CDR3 region has 12 residues. CDR3 nucleotide sequence: TGCAGCGTTGTAGAGCTGTCCGGGGAGCTGTTTTTT. Its protein product is CSVVELSGELFF.

This clone was seen only once. This chain links TRBV29-1 with TRBJ2-1, with 8 bases that match TRBD2. CDR3 length: 13 amino acids. Germline V gene data show CDR1 as SQVTM and CDR2 as ANQGSEA. Trimming cost V 3 bases and J 4 bases; bases outside gene matches: 2. CDR3 amino acids: CSVDGLAYNEQFF. The CDR3 nucleotides read TGCAGCGTTGATGGACTAGCTTACAATGAGCAGTTCTTC.

The CDR3 DNA reads TGTGCCAGCAGCCAATACTGGGGGAGCTCCTACGAGCAGTACTTC. Translation: CASSQYWGSSYEQYF. J is TRBJ2-7 and V is TRBV4-2; D tentatively reads TRBD1 or TRBD2 (5 bases each). V shed 2 bases and J shed 0 bases, with 11 bases lying between them. Germline V lookup: CDR1 LGHNA, CDR2 YNFKEQ. This CDR3 spans 15 amino acids.

The genes are TRBV9 and TRBJ1-2; D gene uncertain. V was clipped by 0 bases and J by 8 bases, with 11 bases between them. The CDR3 runs 13 residues. Germline V gives CDR1 SGDLS, CDR2 YYNGEE. CDR3 region: CASSVATRAGYTF. In DNA form, the CDR3 reads TGTGCCAGCAGCGTAGCTACAAGGGCAGGCTACACCTTC.

For this clone: Distinct nucleotide sequences in the sample also encode this CDR3. V gene TRBV5-1 combines with J gene TRBJ2-7; D is unresolved. Germline V gene sequence: CDR1 SGHRS, CDR2 YFSETQ. Trimming left V 0 bases short and J 4 bases short, with 2 bases between. CDR3 length equals 11 residues. The CDR3 reads CASSLGYEQYF. The CDR3 coding sequence is TGCGCCAGCAGCTTGGGGTACGAGCAGTACTTC.

The CDR3 nucleotides are TGCAGCGTTGCCCAATACTACGAGCAGTACTTC. Translated, it gives CSVAQYYEQYF. The chain carries TRBV29-1 and TRBJ2-7, with unresolved D. CDR1 and CDR2 (germline): SQVTM, ANQGSEA. The CDR3 spans 11 residues. The germline V and J ends were trimmed by 4 bases and 3 bases, with 7 bases remaining between them.

This rearrangement joins TRBV27 to TRBJ2-1; 7 positions agree with TRBD2. The CDR3 consists of 17 residues. CDR1 MNHEY and CDR2 SMNVEV come from the germline V gene (reference sequence). V was clipped by 4 bases and J by 8 bases; unmatched bases: 17. This CDR3 is CASSSRLAEGLSHEQFF. DNA for the CDR3: TGTGCCAGCAGTTCCCGACTAGCTGAAGGTCTAAGTCATGAGCAGTTCTTC.

This chain joins TRBV15 and TRBJ1-1; TRBD1 matches 7 bases. The germline V gene encodes CDR1 LNHNV and CDR2 YYDKDF (reference sequence). CDR3 length: 14 amino acids. The J segment lost 5 bases and the V segment lost 4 bases, leaving 7 bases of the junction unmatched. The CDR3 nucleotides are TGTGCCACCAGCAACCGACAGGGCCGGACTGAAGCTTTCTTT. This codes for CATSNRQGRTEAFF.

Sample share makes this clone medium-sized. The V gene is TRBV19, the J gene TRBJ1-5, with D possibly TRBD1 on 5 matching bases. CDR1 LNHDA and CDR2 SQIVND come from the germline V gene (reference sequence). Deletions cut 7 bases from V and 4 bases from J, with 8 bases between. The CDR3 runs 12 residues. CDR3 residues: CASMGGNQPQHF. The CDR3 region has the DNA TGTGCCAGTATGGGGGGGAATCAGCCCCAGCATTTT.

This clone occurred a few times. The chain joins TRBV2 to TRBJ2-2, with D perhaps TRBD1 (6 bases). V lost 5 bases to trimming and J lost 5 bases, with 12 bases between them. The length of the CDR3 is 14 residues. Germline CDR1 SNHLY, CDR2 FYNNEI. In DNA, the CDR3 is TGTGCCAGCAGTTACAGGGATTTAACCGGGGAGCTGTTTTTT. This translates into CASSYRDLTGELFF.

V is TRBV9 and J is TRBJ2-3; D is unresolved. This CDR3 has 15 residues. V was clipped by 0 bases and J by 2 bases, with 10 bases between them. Germline values: CDR1 SGDLS, CDR2 YYNGEE. The CDR3 DNA sequence: TGTGCCAGCAGCGTAGCCACGACTGACACAGATACGCAGTATTTT. Residues: CASSVATTDTDTQYF.

This clone was counted a few times. The V and J genes are TRBV29-1 and TRBJ2-1; the match to TRBD2 covers 9 bases. The germline V gene has CDR1 SQVTM and CDR2 ANQGSEA. Unmatched junction bases numbered 4, after V lost 2 bases and J lost 2 bases. The CDR3 sequence is 15 residues long. The CDR3 spells CSVEKRGDPYNEQFF. The CDR3, as DNA: TGCAGCGTTGAAAAGCGGGGGGACCCCTACAATGAGCAGTTCTTC.

This clone was seen only a few times. The chain carries TRBV29-1 and TRBJ2-1; either TRBD1 or TRBD2 may supply D (5 bases each). Germline CDR1 reads SQVTM; CDR2 reads ANQGSEA. Trimming stripped 7 bases from V and 5 bases from J, with 18 bases between. The CDR3 sequence is 14 residues long. The CDR3 loop is CSGVGVDGNNEQFF. The DNA of the CDR3 is TGCAGCGGTGTGGGGGTAGACGGAAACAATGAGCAGTTCTTC.

The chain recombines TRBV28 with TRBJ2-3; D tentatively fits TRBD1 or TRBD2 (6 bases each). The CDR3 has 14 amino acids. The V gene's germline CDR1 is MDHEN and CDR2 SYDVKM. V was trimmed by 6 bases and J by 5 bases, leaving 15 bases between them. The chain's CDR3 is CASRLRGTVDTQYF. The CDR3 DNA follows: TGTGCCAGCAGGTTAAGGGGGACTGTAGATACGCAGTATTTT.

This chain joins TRBV5-6 and TRBJ2-7; unclear D gene. Germline CDR1 is SGHDT and CDR2 is YYEEEE. CDR3 size: 11 residues. Trimming left V 0 bases short and J 6 bases short, with 4 bases between. DNA of the CDR3: TGTGCCAGCAGCTTGGAGCGCGAGCAGTACTTC. As protein: CASSLEREQYF.

This clone was seen just once. The V call is TRBV29-1, the J call TRBJ2-7; the D is unclear. Germline values: CDR1 SQVTM, CDR2 ANQGSEA. This CDR3 is 11 amino acids long. The CDR3 nucleotides read TGCGGCGGTGAGTGGGCCTACGAGCAGTACTTC. Amino acids: CGGEWAYEQYF.

The CDR3 bases are TGCGCCAGCAGCCCGAACCCGACAGAGAGTAACTATGGCTACACCTTC. Amino acid sequence: CASSPNPTESNYGYTF. V is TRBV4-3 and J is TRBJ1-2; possible D gene TRBD1, 5 bases. CDR3 length: 16 residues. CDR1 is LGHNA, CDR2 YSLEER, per germline. V lost 4 bases and J lost 1, with 16 bases in between.

V usage is TRBV4-1 and J usage is TRBJ1-2; the D gene is possibly TRBD1 (5 bases). Looked up from germline, CDR1 is MGHRA and CDR2 is YSYEKL. The CDR3 totals 14 residues. Trimming pared 1 base from V and 4 bases from J, leaving 10 bases between. The CDR3 bases are TGCGCCAGCAGCCAAGGGGGCCATCTCTATGGCTACACCTTC. It encodes CASSQGGHLYGYTF.